This is a list of T cell receptor beta chains from one sample in a study of blood T cells in healthy people across ages. In TCRdb, the 5' RACE reads were re-called with MiXCR into one record per CDR3 protein. The sample yields fewer than 750,000 distinct CDR3 sequences, approximately 52% seen once. The sequenced sample was blood. The source of these receptors is a woman of 80 years or more in good health. CDR3s include the opening cysteine and the closing phenylalanine or tryptophan. Each record gives: J gene, D gene, clone size, V gene, CDR3 protein, CDR3 DNA. The D gene is left open where the match is weak. Size tells how often a clone was seen (once, few, many) or the class of an expanded clone, and some rows leave it out.

>TRBJ2-3|TRBD2|.|TRBV20-1
CSARPDASGKDTQYF
TGCAGTGCACGTCCGGATGCTAGCGGAAAAGATACGCAGTATTTT
>TRBJ1-1|.|.|TRBV5-1
CASGFQGTEAFF
TGCGCCAGCGGCTTTCAGGGAACTGAAGCTTTCTTT
>TRBJ2-1|TRBD2|many|TRBV6-2/TRBV6-3
CASSYWGLANEQFF
TGTGCCAGCAGTTACTGGGGACTAGCCAATGAGCAGTTCTTC
>TRBJ2-7|TRBD1|few|TRBV30
CAGGQGDEQYF
TGTGCCGGGGGACAGGGCGACGAGCAGTACTTC
>TRBJ1-2|.|many|TRBV12-3/TRBV12-4
CASSKTGSNYGYTF
TGTGCCAGCAGCAAAACAGGGTCAAACTATGGCTACACCTTC
>TRBJ2-1|TRBD2|many|TRBV10-3
CATLGLAGGGNEQFF
TGTGCCACCCTGGGGCTAGCGGGAGGGGGCAATGAGCAGTTCTTC
>TRBJ1-4|.|many|TRBV10-1
CASSGRGADEKLFF
TGCGCCAGCAGTGGGAGAGGCGCGGATGAAAAACTGTTTTTT
>TRBJ2-5|.|few|TRBV15
CATSRDYRTQYF
TGTGCCACCAGCAGAGATTACCGTACCCAGTACTTC
>TRBJ2-1|.|.|TRBV5-1
CASSPIGLSDNEQFF
TGCGCCAGCAGCCCCATAGGTTTGTCTGACAATGAGCAGTTCTTC
>TRBJ2-3|.|few|TRBV16
CASSQQAGWTDTQYF
TGTGCCAGCAGCCAACAAGCGGGTTGGACAGATACGCAGTATTTT
>TRBJ2-3|.|once|TRBV6-5
CASRGQGGGTQYF
TGTGCCAGCAGAGGTCAGGGTGGGGGTACGCAGTATTTT
>TRBJ2-1|TRBD1|.|TRBV6-2/TRBV6-3
CASYPRDRGSNEQFF
TGTGCCAGCTATCCGCGAGACAGGGGGTCCAATGAGCAGTTCTTC
>TRBJ2-1|TRBD2|once|TRBV7-8
CASSLMASGAYNEQFF
TGTGCCAGCAGCTTAATGGCTAGCGGGGCCTACAATGAGCAGTTCTTC
>TRBJ2-2|TRBD2|few|TRBV7-2
CASSLDGAGGTNTGELFF
TGTGCCAGCAGCTTAGACGGGGCGGGGGGTACGAACACCGGGGAGCTGTTTTTT
>TRBJ2-7|TRBD2|.|TRBV6-6
CASSSTSRSSYEQYF
TGTGCCAGCAGTTCGACTAGCCGAAGCTCCTACGAGCAGTACTTC
>TRBJ1-4|.|few|TRBV5-1
CASSLQGVATNEKLFF
TGCGCCAGCAGCTTACAGGGTGTTGCAACTAATGAAAAACTGTTTTTT
>TRBJ2-4|.|many|TRBV7-3
CASSPGRDLAKNIQYF
TGTGCCAGCAGCCCCGGCAGGGATCTAGCCAAAAACATTCAGTACTTC
>TRBJ2-5|TRBD2|.|TRBV7-2
CASSLQAGGGQETQYF
TGTGCCAGCAGCTTGCAGGCGGGAGGAGGTCAAGAGACCCAGTACTTC
>TRBJ2-7|.|.|TRBV7-2
CASSLDLRSSYEQYF
TGTGCCAGCAGCTTAGATCTAAGGAGCTCCTACGAGCAGTACTTC
>TRBJ2-3|.|many|TRBV27
CASSFFSTGYTQYF
TGTGCCAGCAGTTTCTTTTCGACAGGCTATACGCAGTATTTT
>TRBJ1-1|.|once|TRBV20-1
CSAAPVNTEAFF
TGCAGTGCCGCGCCAGTAAACACTGAAGCTTTCTTT
>TRBJ2-5|.|.|TRBV28
CASSLGRGAAETQYF
TGTGCCAGCAGTTTGGGAAGGGGCGCGGCAGAGACCCAGTACTTC
>TRBJ1-4|TRBD1|once|TRBV29-1
CSATQGIVSEKLFF
TGCAGCGCCACACAGGGGATCGTTTCGGAAAAACTGTTTTTT
>TRBJ2-3|TRBD2|.|TRBV12-3/TRBV12-4
CASTNSGGFTDTQYF
TGTGCCAGCACCAATAGCGGGGGGTTCACAGATACGCAGTATTTT
>TRBJ2-3|.|many|TRBV2
CASRGRGDTQYF
TGTGCCAGCAGGGGCAGGGGAGATACGCAGTATTTT
>TRBJ1-2|TRBD1|.|TRBV15
CATSSPDRVGYTF
TGTGCCACCAGCAGTCCCGACAGGGTCGGCTACACCTTC
>TRBJ2-7|.|many|TRBV29-1
CSVRGNSYEQYF
TGCAGCGTGAGGGGAAACTCCTACGAGCAGTACTTC
>TRBJ1-4|.|many|TRBV3-1
CASSQGLREKLFF
TGTGCCAGCAGCCAGGGTTTACGTGAAAAACTGTTTTTT
>TRBJ2-5|.|.|TRBV4-3
CASSRQHGGNQETQYF
TGCGCCAGCAGCCGCCAGCATGGGGGGAATCAAGAGACCCAGTACTTC
>TRBJ2-7|TRBD2|.|TRBV4-3
CASSQETSGLVEQYF
TGCGCCAGCAGCCAAGAGACTAGCGGCCTCGTCGAGCAGTACTTC
>TRBJ1-6|.|.|TRBV6-6
CASSSSSSYNSPLHF
TGTGCCAGCAGTTCTTCCTCCTCCTATAATTCACCCCTCCACTTT
>TRBJ2-2|TRBD1|.|TRBV28
CASRTGGRGTGELFF
TGTGCCAGCAGGACAGGGGGCAGGGGCACCGGGGAGCTGTTTTTT
>TRBJ2-1|.|.|TRBV18
CASSRPETEYNEQFF
TGTGCCAGCTCACGACCCGAGACGGAGTACAATGAGCAGTTCTTC
>TRBJ1-1|.|.|TRBV25-1
CASSEYGMNTEAFF
TGTGCCAGCAGTGAATATGGTATGAACACTGAAGCTTTCTTT
>TRBJ2-7|.|few|TRBV6-6
CASSFGGRTSNEQYF
TGTGCCAGCAGTTTTGGGGGGAGAACGTCTAATGAGCAGTACTTC
>TRBJ2-1|TRBD2|many|TRBV5-1
CASSLTSGGEWEQFF
TGCGCCAGCAGCTTGACTAGCGGGGGTGAATGGGAGCAGTTCTTC
>TRBJ2-1|.|.|TRBV29-1
CSVQGGTYNEQFF
TGCAGCGTTCAGGGGGGGACCTACAATGAGCAGTTCTTC
>TRBJ2-1|.|few|TRBV5-1
CASSPSEGGARNGQQFF
TGCGCCAGCAGCCCCTCCGAGGGTGGGGCGAGGAACGGTCAGCAGTTCTTC
>TRBJ2-7|TRBD1|many|TRBV2
CASSDRSTGAHEQYF
TGTGCCAGCAGTGATAGATCGACAGGGGCCCACGAGCAGTACTTC
>TRBJ2-1|.|.|TRBV3-1
CASSQDLGFGKQFF
TGTGCCAGCAGCCAAGATCTCGGGTTCGGTAAGCAGTTCTTC
>TRBJ2-7|TRBD2|many|TRBV7-2
CASSLAGLAGDEQYF
TGTGCCAGCAGCTTAGCGGGACTAGCGGGAGACGAGCAGTACTTC
>TRBJ1-2|.|.|TRBV12-3/TRBV12-4
CASRSTGIYGYTF
TGTGCCAGCAGATCAACAGGGATCTATGGCTACACCTTC
>TRBJ2-5|.|.|TRBV15
CATSKVKETQYF
TGTGCCACCAGCAAAGTTAAAGAGACCCAGTACTTC
>TRBJ2-2|.|few|TRBV28
CASDGYTGELFF
TGTGCCAGCGACGGGTACACCGGGGAGCTGTTTTTT
>TRBJ2-5|.|few|TRBV7-2
CASLPPRDEQYF
TGTGCCAGCTTACCCCCTAGGGATGAGCAGTACTTC
>TRBJ1-2|.|.|TRBV29-1
CSAVGGGDGYTF
TGCAGCGCTGTAGGGGGGGGCGATGGCTACACCTTC
>TRBJ2-5|TRBD2|few|TRBV28
CASTPPLGRGTQYF
TGTGCCAGCACACCCCCACTGGGGAGGGGGACCCAGTACTTC
>TRBJ2-1|TRBD2|.|TRBV6-5
CASSSRSGGGYNEQFF
TGTGCCAGCAGTTCCCGTAGCGGGGGGGGTTACAATGAGCAGTTCTTC
>TRBJ2-1|TRBD2|.|TRBV14
CASNAGDFYNEQFF
TGTGCCAGCAACGCGGGGGACTTCTACAATGAGCAGTTCTTC
>TRBJ2-2|.|few|TRBV14
CASSPGRNTGELFF
TGTGCCAGCAGCCCCGGGCGGAACACCGGGGAGCTGTTTTTT
>TRBJ2-3|.|many|TRBV7-2
CASSLGTGRDTQYF
TGTGCCAGCAGCTTAGGTACCGGCAGAGATACGCAGTATTTT
>TRBJ2-1|.|many|TRBV20-1
CSASFAGQFF
TGCAGTGCTTCTTTCGCGGGGCAGTTCTTC
>TRBJ2-7|TRBD2|.|TRBV20-1
CSARSGTSGSSEQYF
TGCAGTGCTAGGAGCGGGACTAGCGGGAGTAGCGAGCAGTACTTC
>TRBJ1-2|.|.|TRBV4-2
CASSQDTRSDYGYTF
TGTGCCAGCAGCCAGGATACCCGGTCGGACTATGGCTACACCTTC
>TRBJ1-6|.|few|TRBV3-1
CASSQSNSPLHF
TGTGCCAGCAGCCAAAGTAATTCACCCCTCCACTTT
>TRBJ1-6|.|once|TRBV3-1
CASSQGWGSPLHF
TGTGCCAGCAGCCAAGGCTGGGGTTCACCCCTCCACTTT